Listed here is a single T cell receptor (beta chain). Antigen specificity is unknown. A single base separates this from a much larger clone, so it may be a read error. This sample stems from a study of identical twins. Germline V lookup: CDR1 MDHEN, CDR2 SYDVKM. Germline trimming cut 5 bases from V and 12 bases from J; bases unmatched to any gene: 23. The CDR3 sequence is 18 residues long. Study results and caveats: Where out-of-frame alpha sequences were twin-shared, they showed excess low generation probability. The models gave estimates that fell short of the out-of-frame TCR alpha sharing seen in monozygotic twins. Excess sharing between twins was weaker in beta out-of-frame sequences.

TCRdb re-called the 5' RACE reads through MiXCR, storing one row per CDR3 protein. Of about 240,000 distinct CDR3 sequences in the sample, approximately 10% were seen once. The source of this sequence is a man in his forties or fifties in good health. V and J are TRBV28 and TRBJ2-1; 9 nucleotides match TRBD1. The sequenced material came from memory T cells sorted from blood. CDR3 nucleotides: TGTGCCAGCAGTAACAGCCCTCAAACAGGGGGCACCTCCGGGGGGCAGTTCTTC. Protein sequence: CASSNSPQTGGTSGGQFF.